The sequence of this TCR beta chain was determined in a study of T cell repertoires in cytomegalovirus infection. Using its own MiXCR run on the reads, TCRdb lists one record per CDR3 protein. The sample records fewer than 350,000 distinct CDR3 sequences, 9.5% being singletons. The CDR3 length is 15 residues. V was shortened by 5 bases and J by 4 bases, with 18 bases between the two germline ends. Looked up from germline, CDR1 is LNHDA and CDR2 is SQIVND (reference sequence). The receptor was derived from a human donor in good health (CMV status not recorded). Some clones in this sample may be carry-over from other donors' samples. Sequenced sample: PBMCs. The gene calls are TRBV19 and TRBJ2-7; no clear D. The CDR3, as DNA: TGTGCCAGTAGTGCCACCCCACGGACCCCTTACGAGCAGTACTTC. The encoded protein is CASSATPRTPYEQYF. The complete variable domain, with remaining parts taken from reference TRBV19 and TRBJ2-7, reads DGGITQSPKYLFRKEGQNVTLSCEQNLNHDAMYWYRQDPGQGLRLIYYSQIVNDFQKGDIAEGYSVSREKKESFPLTVTSAQKNPTAFYLCASSATPRTPYEQYFGPGTRLTVT.